This TCR beta chain was recorded in a study of blood T cell repertoires in COVID-19. Participants' reported clinical history set cohort assignment. Per the authors' pipeline: Using reference gene primer amplification, nucleated cell counts were estimated. The protocol was immunoSEQ multiplex PCR, while the TCRdb copy is restricted to in-frame clones and leaves out a portion. V, J and clone size reflect that table, while D and trimming were determined from the DNA. Of about 480,000 clones listed, roughly 87% are singletons. V was cut by 2 bases and J by 2 bases, with 16 bases left in between. The CDR3 is made up of 17 amino acids. The germline V gene encodes CDR1 SEHNR and CDR2 FQNEAQ (reference sequence).

The receptor's source is a woman in her late teens or twenties with acute COVID-19. The sequencing input was PBMCs or T cells enriched from blood (not recorded which). The gene calls are TRBV7-9 and TRBJ1-5, with a tentative D call TRBD1 (6 bases). The CDR3 protein is CASSLSSGTSGNQPQHF. The CDR3 DNA follows: TGTGCCAGCAGCTTAAGTTCAGGGACATCGGGCAATCAGCCCCAGCATTTT.